This T cell receptor beta chain was identified in a study of follicular helper T cells after annual influenza vaccination. Time point of the sample: 2014-2015 season, 7 days after vaccination. ICOS+CD38+ and ICOS-CD38- fractions were sorted from non-naive CD4+CXCR5+PD-1+ cells. This table comes from immunoSEQ multiplex PCR, and its TCRdb copy is limited to in-frame clones, with some not included. The sample lists 12,000 to 15,000 clones, approximately 88% occurring once. The length of the CDR3 is 14 residues. V gave up 3 bases and J gave up 6 bases, with 15 bases separating them. Per the germline V gene, CDR1 is SGHRS and CDR2 is YFSETQ. Study findings and constraints: Change in circulating plasmablasts correlated with ICOS+CD38+ cTfh clonality change.

As concerns this clone: Its antigen is undetermined.

The source of this sequence is an adult who received the influenza vaccine. Sequenced material: CXCR5+ CD38- circulating T follicular helper cells from blood, taken 7 days after influenza vaccination. The subset denotes: circulating Tfh, non-naive CD4+CXCR5+PD-1+ (ICOS+CD38+ or ICOS-CD38-). The gene calls are TRBV5-1 and TRBJ1-2; no firm D call. CDR3 protein: CASSSREHPDGYTF. Written as DNA, the CDR3 is TGCGCCAGCAGCTCCCGGGAGCATCCCGATGGCTACACCTTC.